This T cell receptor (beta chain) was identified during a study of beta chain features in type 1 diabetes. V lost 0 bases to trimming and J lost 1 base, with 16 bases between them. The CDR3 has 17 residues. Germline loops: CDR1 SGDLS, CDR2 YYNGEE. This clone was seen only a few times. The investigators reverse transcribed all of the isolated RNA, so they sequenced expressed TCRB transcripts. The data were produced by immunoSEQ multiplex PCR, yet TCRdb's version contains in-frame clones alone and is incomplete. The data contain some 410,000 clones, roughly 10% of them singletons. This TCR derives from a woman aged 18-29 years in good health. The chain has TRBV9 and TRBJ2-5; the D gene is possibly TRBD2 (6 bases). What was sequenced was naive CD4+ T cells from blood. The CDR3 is CASSVGWGLGLQETQYF. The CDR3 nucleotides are TGTGCCAGCAGCGTAGGCTGGGGACTGGGCCTCCAAGAGACCCAGTACTTC.